This TCR beta chain was sequenced during a study of control samples from healthy donors and cancer patients. The repertoire was sequenced with immunoSEQ multiplex PCR; TCRdb's copy has only in-frame clones and lacks some. This sample yields approximately 87,000 clones, of which 93% are seen a single time; around 1.3% belongs to the top ten. The ends were cut back, 7 bases at V and 0 bases at J, with 15 bases in the middle. This CDR3 has 15 amino acids. Germline CDR1 MNHEY, CDR2 SVGAGI. Specimen: PBMCs. The TCR originated in a woman between 40 and 55 years old with lung cancer. The chain recombines TRBV6-5 with TRBJ1-1; the D is unclear. The CDR3 DNA is TGTGCCAGCAAAAGAGACGAACGGGTGAACACTGAAGCTTTCTTT. It specifies CASKRDERVNTEAFF.